The source of this T cell receptor (beta chain) is a study of blood T cell repertoires in COVID-19. Study summary: Acute-phase and convalescent COVID-19 samples originated in the United States, Italy and Spain. The analysed material was cDNA or gDNA that came from T cells, B-cell-depleted T cells, or PBMCs.

CDR1 is MNHEY and CDR2 is SMNVEV in the germline V gene (reference sequence). This CDR3 spans 15 amino acids. With 1 base removed from V and 2 bases from J, the gap between germline ends came to 9 bases. The authors' processing: Reference gene primer amplification yielded estimated nucleated cell counts. Using immunoSEQ multiplex PCR, the repertoire was profiled, and TCRdb retains in-frame clones only, with some absent. Clonal size and the V and J genes are those of that table, whereas D and trimming came from the DNA. The sample includes fewer than 150,000 clones, 70% to 90% seen only once; the top ten take around 16%.

The sample comprised peripheral blood. This chain joins TRBV27 and TRBJ1-5, with no clear D. The source of this sequence is a woman aged 50 to 65 who had recovered from COVID-19. The CDR3 here is CASSLLSGGNQPQHF. CDR3 bases: TGTGCCAGCAGTTTATTGAGCGGGGGCAATCAGCCCCAGCATTTT.